These 13 T cell receptor beta chains originate from one sample sequenced in a study of response to subunit inactivated influenza vaccine. TCRdb re-analysed the RT-PCR reads in MiXCR, keeping a single row per CDR3 protein. The table records 500,000 to 600,000 distinct CDR3 sequences, 14% of them present only once. This specimen consisted of PBMCs from blood, obtained approximately 13 days after vaccination. These receptors were taken from a man aged 45-60 years who received an inactivated influenza vaccine.

The CDR3 nucleotides read TGTGCCAGCAGTTCCCGGAGGACTAGCGGGGGGGCGTACAATGAGCAGTTCTTC. Its translation: CASSSRRTSGGAYNEQFF. The rearrangement joins TRBV6-5 to TRBJ2-1; 15 positions match TRBD2. Losses at the gene ends were 4 bases for V and 4 bases for J; bases not matched to a gene: 8. CDR1 is MNHEY and CDR2 is SVGAGI in the germline V gene. CDR3 length equals 18 residues.

The chain links TRBV28 to TRBJ2-1; 11 bases match TRBD2. The CDR3 covers 16 residues. Germline CDR1 MDHEN, CDR2 SYDVKM. After removal of 5 bases from V and 8 bases from J, the junction contained 11 bases not matched to a gene. The CDR3 nucleotides are TGTGCCAGCAGTGATAAACTAGCGGGAGAATCCGATGAGCAGTTCTTC. As protein: CASSDKLAGESDEQFF.

This sequence joins TRBV27 and TRBJ2-2; TRBD2 might be the D (6 bases). This CDR3 region has 19 residues. Deletions cut 2 bases from V and 3 bases from J, with 22 bases between. CDR1 and CDR2 (germline): MNHEY, SMNVEV (reference sequence). The CDR3 region is CASSLVGWGRSEYTGELFF. For the CDR3, the DNA is TGTGCCAGCAGTTTAGTAGGCTGGGGGAGGAGCGAGTACACCGGGGAGCTGTTTTTT.

The gene calls are TRBV20-1 and TRBJ2-1, with 9 positions matching TRBD2. The CDR3 length is 15 residues. Germline V CDR1 and CDR2: DFQATT, SNEGSKA (reference sequence). Losses at the gene ends were 3 bases for V and 4 bases for J; bases not matched to a gene: 7. The CDR3 spells CSARASGVSYNEQFF. As DNA, the CDR3 is TGCAGTGCTAGGGCTAGCGGGGTCTCGTACAATGAGCAGTTCTTC.

The chain couples TRBV20-1 to TRBJ2-1; D is undetermined. The CDR3 length is 15 residues. Trimming removed 0 bases at V and 8 bases at J, with 17 bases between. Germline V lookup: CDR1 DFQATT, CDR2 SNEGSKA (reference sequence). DNA for the CDR3: TGCAGTGCTAGAGACGTGAATAGAGGATGGGATGAGCAGTTCTTC. It specifies CSARDVNRGWDEQFF.

This clonotype was seen only a few times. The rearrangement joins TRBV28 to TRBJ2-6, with 9 bases lining up with TRBD1. The J segment lost 2 bases and the V segment lost 8 bases, leaving 19 bases of the junction unmatched. Germline CDR1 is MDHEN and CDR2 is SYDVKM. CDR3 length: 20 amino acids. CDR3 coding DNA: TGTGCCAGCCAAATCGGAATTCAGGGACAGGGAAATACTGGGGCCAACGTCCTGACTTTC. Protein sequence: CASQIGIQGQGNTGANVLTF. Full variable domain (outside the CDR3, taken from reference TRBV28 and TRBJ2-6): DVKVTQSSRYLVKRTGEKVFLECVQDMDHENMFWYRQDPGLGLRLIYFSYDVKMKEKGDIPEGYSVSREKKERFSLILESASTNQTSMYLCASQIGIQGQGNTGANVLTFGAGSRLTVL.

This clonotype was seen only a few times. This chain connects TRBV7-2 to TRBJ2-5, with 7 bases identical to TRBD2. With V trimmed by 4 bases and J by 5 bases, 7 bases remained unmatched. The germline V gene encodes CDR1 SGHTA and CDR2 FQGNSA. The CDR3 has 14 amino acids. CDR3 sequence: CASSSRGEAETQYF. The CDR3 nucleotides read TGTGCCAGCAGCTCCCGGGGGGAGGCGGAGACCCAGTACTTC.

This sequence joins TRBV7-6 and TRBJ2-1; tentative D call: TRBD2 (7 bases). V shed 5 bases and J shed 9 bases, with 14 bases lying between them. The CDR3 has 13 amino acids. Looked up from germline, CDR1 is SGHVS and CDR2 is FNYEAQ. This chain's CDR3 is CASSGGGPTEQFF. Here the CDR3 DNA reads TGTGCCAGCAGCGGGGGGGGGCCGACTGAGCAGTTCTTC.

CDR3 protein: CASTDGGPGELFF. In DNA, the CDR3 is TGTGCCAGCACCGATGGGGGCCCCGGGGAGCTGTTTTTT. This chain links TRBV6-1 with TRBJ2-2, with D possibly being TRBD1 (6 bases). CDR1 MNHNS and CDR2 SASEGT come from the germline V gene. The CDR3 totals 13 residues. V was pared by 7 bases and J by 6 bases, with 12 bases between.

This clonotype was detected a few times. This chain joins TRBV18 and TRBJ2-1; the D is unclear. Per the germline V gene, CDR1 is KGHSH and CDR2 is LQKENI. Deletions cut 3 bases from V and 10 bases from J, with 13 bases between. The CDR3 covers 13 residues. The CDR3 loop is CASSPRARQEQFF. The CDR3 coding sequence is TGTGCCAGCTCACCTCGGGCGCGGCAGGAGCAGTTCTTC.

V gene TRBV6-1 combines with J gene TRBJ2-3; TRBD2 matches at 9 bases. CDR3 length: 16 residues. V dropped 2 bases and J dropped 4; count of bases not matched to a gene: 7. Germline CDR1 is MNHNS and CDR2 is SASEGT. The CDR3 nucleotides are TGTGCCAGCAGTGAAAGAGGGCGGGGGGGTTCAGATACGCAGTATTTT. Its protein is CASSERGRGGSDTQYF.

This clonotype was seen at least ten times. The gene calls are TRBV27 and TRBJ2-3, with 13 bases lining up with TRBD2. V dropped 10 bases and J dropped 4; count of bases not matched to a gene: 5. Per the germline V gene, CDR1 is MNHEY and CDR2 is SMNVEV (reference sequence). CDR3 length equals 14 residues. This CDR3 is CATSGLAGADTQYF. The CDR3 region has the DNA TGTGCCACCAGCGGACTAGCGGGAGCAGATACGCAGTATTTT.

This clonotype was detected only a few times. The chain carries TRBV18 and TRBJ2-1, with D unresolved. Trimming pared 0 bases from V and 0 bases from J, leaving 9 bases between. CDR3 length: 16 residues. Germline CDR1 reads KGHSH; CDR2 reads LQKENI. The CDR3 sequence is CASSPPEASSYNEQFF. CDR3 nucleotides: TGTGCCAGCTCACCACCAGAGGCGAGCTCCTACAATGAGCAGTTCTTC.